Detailed here is one T cell receptor beta chain. Its antigen is currently unknown. Given a much more abundant clone one base away, this may be a read error. The source of the sample is a study of neurological immune-mediated disorders. Healthy control samples came from blood bank volunteers in Maryland, USA. The germline gives CDR1 SGHVS, CDR2 FQNEAQ. The CDR3 extends over 16 amino acids. Study outcomes and limitations: No expanded-clone CDR3 amino acid sequence recurred across subjects, suggesting private TCR-beta repertoires. In HTLV-1-associated myelopathy, TCR clonal expansion was greatest, whereas multiple sclerosis had the least, falling below healthy controls.

The making of cDNA relied on 5'RACE with 10-nucleotide random UMIs. In TCRdb, the 5' RACE reads were re-called with MiXCR into one record per CDR3 protein. The data show about 79,000 distinct CDR3 sequences, around an eighth seen once. Source material: PBMCs. The chain carries TRBV7-8 and TRBJ2-5; 10 nucleotides align to TRBD2. The source of this sequence is a woman between 50 and 59 years old in good health. Here the CDR3 DNA reads TGTGCCAGCAGCTTAGTACGGCTAGCGGGAGAAGAGACCCATTACTTC. This encodes CASSLVRLAGEETHYF.